The entry that follows covers one T cell receptor beta chain sequence. Using immunoSEQ multiplex PCR, the repertoire was profiled, and TCRdb retains in-frame clones only, with some absent. The table has some 39,000 clones, roughly 90% seen once. The data belong to a study of graft-versus-host responses after intestinal transplantation. Study details: Recipients across the board were started on anti-thymocyte globulin induction, then kept on tacrolimus and steroids for roughly 3 years.

The V gene lost 4 bases and the J gene lost 4 bases, with 17 bases spanning the gap. CDR1 and CDR2 from the germline V gene are SNHLY and FYNNEI. This CDR3 contains 16 residues. This rearrangement joins TRBV2 to TRBJ2-1; TRBD2 is a possible D gene (6 bases). The starting material was PBMCs, obtained roughly 270 days after transplant. The receptor was derived from a human patient who received an intestinal transplant, so some T cells may come from the graft donor. The CDR3 loop reads CASSGGGSILYNEQFF. CDR3 in DNA: TGTGCCAGCAGTGGGGGAGGTTCTATCCTTTACAATGAGCAGTTCTTC.